This TCR beta chain was retrieved from a study of T cell responses to AZD1222 COVID-19 vaccine. The table came from immunoSEQ multiplex PCR; TCRdb's copy has only in-frame clones and leaves some out. The sample has 120,000 or so clones; roughly 85% are singletons. Trimming took 2 bases from V and 10 from J; bases not matched to a gene: 15. The CDR3 runs to 18 residues. Germline V gene sequence: CDR1 SEHNR, CDR2 FQNEAQ (reference sequence). J is TRBJ2-1 and V is TRBV7-9; 12 bases are shared with TRBD2. Sequencing was performed on peripheral blood, taken on day 0 of MenACWY control vaccination. The clonotype comes from an adult in good health. Here the CDR3 reads CASSLPRRLAGGSKEQFF. In DNA, the CDR3 is TGTGCCAGCAGCTTACCCCGCCGGCTAGCGGGAGGGTCGAAAGAGCAGTTCTTC.